These 29 T cell receptor beta chains originate from one sample sequenced in a study of T cell repertoires in cytomegalovirus infection (dated by TCRdb to the late 2010s). The run used an Illumina HiSeq 1500. The raw public data were reprocessed by TCRdb itself: fastp quality trimming at Q25, MiXCR clonotype calling, in-frame beta chains only. Entries are consolidated by CDR3 protein sequence, retaining the most common genes and DNA. This sample lists around 100,000 distinct CDR3 sequences; about 15% were detected once. The ten largest account for approximately 8% of the sample. Sequenced: PBMCs. Receptors were obtained from a human donor in good health (CMV status not recorded). Some clones in this sample may be carry-over from other donors' samples.

The rearrangement joins TRBV2 to TRBJ2-3, with 12 bases identical to TRBD2. Germline V lookup: CDR1 SNHLY, CDR2 FYNNEI. The junction had 0 bases not matched to a gene; V was cut back by 4 bases and J by 1 base. There are 15 residues in the CDR3. As DNA, the CDR3 is TGTGCCAGCAGTGGACTAGCGGGGGGCACAGATACGCAGTATTTT. Amino acid sequence: CASSGLAGGTDTQYF.

J is TRBJ2-7 and V is TRBV5-1, with a weak D call TRBD1 (5 bases). The CDR3 covers 14 residues. The V gene lost 3 bases and the J gene lost 0 bases, with 10 bases spanning the gap. Germline CDR1 and CDR2: SGHRS and YFSETQ. CDR3 amino acids: CASSSQGLSYEQYF. Here the CDR3 DNA reads TGCGCCAGCAGCTCTCAGGGTCTCTCCTACGAGCAGTACTTC. Full variable domain (rest looked up from reference TRBV5-1 and TRBJ2-7): KAGVTQTPRYLIKTRGQQVTLSCSPISGHRSVSWYQQTPGQGLQFLFEYFSETQRNKGNFPGRFSGRQFSNSRSEMNVSTLELGDSALYLCASSSQGLSYEQYFGPGTRLTVT.

This clonotype was counted between two and nine times. The J gene is TRBJ2-7, the V gene TRBV19; TRBD1 matches at 9 bases. The germline V gene encodes CDR1 LNHDA and CDR2 SQIVND (reference sequence). The CDR3 has 14 residues. With V trimmed by 9 bases and J by 1 base, 7 bases remained unmatched. The CDR3 sequence is CASGTGYGSYEQYF. CDR3 sequence (DNA): TGTGCCAGCGGGACAGGGTATGGGTCCTACGAGCAGTACTTC.

This clonotype was observed many times. The chain joins TRBV7-2 to TRBJ2-2; 8 bases are shared with TRBD1. CDR1 and CDR2 (germline): SGHTA, FQGNSA. V was pared by 6 bases and J by 4 bases, with 19 bases of the junction left unmatched. This CDR3 has 19 residues. This CDR3 reads CASRNVNPGQGPTTGELFF. The CDR3 nucleotides read TGTGCCAGCAGAAATGTAAATCCCGGACAGGGCCCGACCACCGGGGAGCTGTTTTTT.

There are a few counts of this clonotype. V is TRBV14 and J is TRBJ1-3; no clear D. CDR1 SGHDN and CDR2 FVKESK come from the germline V gene. The length of the CDR3 is 13 residues. V lost 4 bases to trimming and J lost 0 bases, with 4 bases between them. CDR3 sequence (DNA): TGTGCCAGCAGCCCCCCCTCTGGAAACACCATATATTTT. Translation: CASSPPSGNTIYF.

V is TRBV14 and J is TRBJ2-1, with 8 bases fitting TRBD2. The CDR3 runs to 18 residues. The V and J ends lost 3 bases and 0 bases, in that order; junction bases with no gene match: 10. Germline CDR1 reads SGHDN; CDR2 reads FVKESK. This chain's CDR3 is CASSHEYGGGGSYNEQFF. The CDR3 coding sequence is TGTGCCAGCAGCCATGAATACGGGGGGGGGGGCTCCTACAATGAGCAGTTCTTC.

J is TRBJ2-6 and V is TRBV6-5; D is possibly TRBD1 (6 bases). This CDR3 has 17 amino acids. Germline-derived CDR1 and CDR2 are MNHEY and SVGAGI. Between the trimmed V and J ends, which lost 8 bases and 0 bases, there was a span of 17 bases. Here the CDR3 reads CASRTEAIFSGANVLTF. The CDR3, as DNA: TGTGCCAGCCGGACAGAAGCTATATTCTCTGGGGCCAACGTCCTGACTTTC.

J is TRBJ1-2 and V is TRBV10-3; D call uncertain. Trimming shortened V by 4 bases and J by 0 bases, and 6 bases separated the two germline ends. Per germline, CDR1 ENHRY and CDR2 SYGVKD. The CDR3 contains 13 residues. The CDR3 is CAISAAPNYGYTF. DNA of the CDR3: TGTGCCATCAGTGCCGCTCCTAACTATGGCTACACCTTC.

This clonotype was found a few times. V usage is TRBV6-2 or TRBV6-3 and J usage is TRBJ2-5; D unresolved. From germline, CDR1 is MNHEY and CDR2 SVGEGT. The V end was cut by 2 bases, the J end by 3 bases, with 22 bases between. The CDR3 runs to 18 residues. The CDR3 sequence: CASSYTADTGRREETQYF. The CDR3, as DNA: TGTGCCAGCAGTTACACGGCGGATACCGGAAGGAGAGAAGAGACCCAGTACTTC.

Details on this clonotype: With a much larger clone just one base away, this may be a read error. The rearrangement joins TRBV2 to TRBJ2-3; either TRBD1 or TRBD2 may supply D (5 bases each). The germline V gene has CDR1 SNHLY and CDR2 FYNNEI. This CDR3 has 14 residues. DNA for the CDR3: TGTGTCAGCAGTTACCGGGACCCTACAGATACGCAGTATTTT. Its translation: CVSSYRDPTDTQYF.

A few counts support this clonotype. The rearrangement links TRBV7-8 to TRBJ2-1, with a weak D call TRBD2 (5 bases). CDR3 length equals 16 residues. The V gene lost 1 base and the J gene lost 9 bases, with 19 bases spanning the gap. CDR1 is SGHVS and CDR2 is FQNEAQ in the germline V gene. DNA for the CDR3: TGTGCCAGCAGCTTAGAGCAGCGGATTATCTACGGTGAGCAGTTCTTC. Its protein is CASSLEQRIIYGEQFF.

This clonotype was counted at least ten times. The chain couples TRBV7-2 to TRBJ2-3; possibly TRBD1 or TRBD2 for D (5 bases each). Germline values: CDR1 SGHTA, CDR2 FQGNSA. The CDR3 has 14 residues. Deletions cut 3 bases from V and 13 bases from J, with 20 bases between. CDR3 sequence reads: CASSFFLFGAAEYF. The CDR3 DNA reads as TGTGCCAGCAGCTTCTTCCTTTTCGGGGCCGCGGAGTATTTT. The full variable domain, its missing parts supplied by reference TRBV7-2 and TRBJ2-3, is GAGVSQSPSNKVTEKGKDVELRCDPISGHTALYWYRQSLGQGLEFLIYFQGNSAPDKSGLPSDRFSAERTGGSVSTLTIQRTQQEDSAVYLCASSFFLFGAAEYFGPGTRLTVL.

The V and J genes are TRBV2 and TRBJ1-1, with D perhaps TRBD1 (6 bases). Trimming cost V 5 bases and J 0 bases, with 10 bases left between them. The CDR3 totals 14 residues. The V gene's germline CDR1 is SNHLY and CDR2 FYNNEI. Here the CDR3 reads CASSPRDMNTEAFF. The CDR3 DNA reads as TGTGCCAGCAGTCCCAGGGACATGAACACTGAAGCTTTCTTT.

With regard to this clonotype: Given a much more abundant clone one base away, this may be a read error. V usage is TRBV2 and J usage is TRBJ1-5; 7 nucleotides align to TRBD1. Per the germline V gene, CDR1 is SNHLY and CDR2 is FYNNEI. The CDR3 consists of 14 residues. The CDR3 reads CASSGQGYNQHQHF. The CDR3 DNA sequence: TGTGCCAGCAGTGGACAGGGCTACAATCAGCACCAGCATTTT. Together with reference TRBV2 and TRBJ1-5, the CDR3 gives the full variable domain: EPEVTQTPSHQVTQMGQEVILRCVPISNHLYFYWYRQILGQKVEFLVSFYNNEISEKSEIFDDQFSVERPDGSNFTLKIRSTKLEDSAMYFCASSGQGYNQHQHFGDGTRLSIL.

This clonotype was picked up many times. The chain uses TRBV7-8 and TRBJ2-7; a possible D gene is TRBD1 (5 bases). CDR3 length: 14 amino acids. Trimming stripped 1 base from V and 1 base from J, with 8 bases between. Per germline, CDR1 SGHVS and CDR2 FQNEAQ. CDR3 DNA sequence: TGTGCCAGCAGCTTAGGGGCAGGGTCCTACGAGCAGTACTTC. It encodes CASSLGAGSYEQYF.

At least ten counts were recorded for this clonotype. The V and J genes are TRBV6-5 and TRBJ1-4; possible D gene TRBD1, 5 bases. The CDR3 is 14 residues long. Trimming took 8 bases from V and 6 from J, leaving 16 bases between them. CDR1 MNHEY and CDR2 SVGAGI come from the germline V gene. CDR3 coding DNA: TGTGCCAGCCGCTGGGGGGGACGGGATGAAAAACTGTTTTTT. Translating it yields CASRWGGRDEKLFF.

The gene calls are TRBV28 and TRBJ1-2; the D is unclear. The V and J ends lost 2 bases and 8 bases respectively, with 21 bases between them. The CDR3 covers 16 residues. Germline assignment: CDR1 MDHEN and CDR2 SYDVKM. CDR3 nucleotide sequence: TGTGCCAGCAGTTTAATGTCATTCGAGCTAGTGAGAGGCTACACCTTC. Residues: CASSLMSFELVRGYTF.

This clonotype was observed a handful of times. The rearrangement links TRBV20-1 to TRBJ2-1; 14 nucleotides align to TRBD2. Germline trimming cut 4 bases from V and 1 base from J; bases unmatched to any gene: 3. This CDR3 region has 16 residues. Germline V CDR1 and CDR2: DFQATT, SNEGSKA (reference sequence). CDR3 protein: CSATGLAGASYNEQFF. CDR3 DNA: TGCAGTGCTACGGGACTAGCGGGAGCTTCCTACAATGAGCAGTTCTTC.

J is TRBJ1-6 and V is TRBV29-1; 8 positions match TRBD1. The germline gives CDR1 SQVTM, CDR2 ANQGSEA. J was trimmed by 4 bases and V by 6 bases; bases with no gene match: 11. This CDR3 contains 16 residues. The CDR3 DNA follows: TGCAGCGTGGACAGGGTACCCGCCTGGTATAATTCACCCCTCCACTTT. It codes for CSVDRVPAWYNSPLHF.

This clonotype turned up a few times. V gene TRBV12-3 or TRBV12-4 combines with J gene TRBJ1-4, with D unresolved. The CDR3 has 14 residues. The V gene lost 7 bases and the J gene lost 7 bases, with 16 bases spanning the gap. CDR3 nucleotides: TGTGCCAGCACCCCTTGGGCCCGAGGTGAAAAACTGTTTTTT. Translated, it gives CASTPWARGEKLFF.

This clonotype appeared a few times. The rearrangement uses TRBV11-2 and TRBJ2-2; D may be TRBD1 or TRBD2 (5 bases each). This CDR3 is 14 amino acids long. Germline values: CDR1 SGHAT, CDR2 FQNNGV. V lost 5 bases and J lost 7, with 14 bases in between. CDR3 sequence: CASSHSGRSGELFF. The DNA of the CDR3 is TGTGCCAGCAGCCATTCGGGACGGAGCGGGGAGCTGTTTTTT.

This clonotype has a count of ten or more. The chain couples TRBV7-2 to TRBJ1-6; possibly TRBD1 for D (6 bases). The CDR3 sequence is 16 residues long. V was clipped by 2 bases and J by 9 bases, with 17 bases between them. Germline loops: CDR1 SGHTA, CDR2 FQGNSA. CDR3 loop: CASSLIPGQLVSPLHF. CDR3 nucleotides: TGTGCCAGCAGCTTAATTCCCGGACAGCTAGTTTCACCCCTCCACTTT.

This clonotype was detected many times. The rearrangement joins TRBV27 to TRBJ1-5; D perhaps matches TRBD1 (5 bases). V lost 5 bases, J lost 1 base, and 12 bases lay in between. Germline loops: CDR1 MNHEY, CDR2 SMNVEV (reference sequence). The CDR3 consists of 15 residues. The CDR3 DNA is TGTGCCAGCAGTGTCTACCGGGACAGCAATCAGCCCCAGCATTTT. Amino acids: CASSVYRDSNQPQHF.

This rearrangement joins TRBV15 to TRBJ2-7; D is possibly TRBD2 (5 bases). Germline V lookup: CDR1 LNHNV, CDR2 YYDKDF (reference sequence). The CDR3 totals 17 residues. Trimming removed 1 base from V and 0 bases from J, with 16 bases in between. CDR3 bases: TGTGCCACCAGCAGAGGAGAGGCTGGTGGGAGCTCCTACGAGCAGTACTTC. It translates to CATSRGEAGGSSYEQYF.

This clonotype has at least ten counts. The rearrangement joins TRBV7-3 to TRBJ2-4, with 7 bases that match TRBD1. J was trimmed by 11 bases and V by 0 bases; bases with no gene match: 4. CDR3 length: 13 amino acids. Germline assignment: CDR1 SGHTA and CDR2 FQGTGA. The CDR3 DNA sequence: TGTGCCAGCAGCTTAACTCGACAGGGAGTTCAGTACTTC. Its protein product is CASSLTRQGVQYF.

There are many counts of this clonotype. This rearrangement joins TRBV7-3 to TRBJ2-2; 8 nucleotides line up with TRBD1. With 5 bases clipped from V and 5 bases from J, the junction kept 10 bases outside the gene matches. The CDR3 covers 16 residues. CDR1 and CDR2 (germline): SGHTA, FQGTGA. CDR3 region: CASSRDRTGGTGELFF. The CDR3 nucleotides read TGTGCCAGCAGCCGCGATAGAACAGGGGGTACCGGGGAGCTGTTTTTT.

The chain recombines TRBV6-5 with TRBJ2-7; D not resolved. Germline V CDR1 and CDR2: MNHEY, SVGAGI. Trimming took 6 bases from V and 5 from J, leaving 14 bases between them. This CDR3 is built from 13 residues. The CDR3 DNA sequence: TGTGCCAGCAGCCAGAGGCGAAAGGACGAGCAGTACTTC. Its translation is CASSQRRKDEQYF.

This clonotype turned up a few times. The chain combines TRBV28 with TRBJ2-7; the D gene is possibly TRBD1 (6 bases). The CDR3 covers 13 residues. V lost 4 bases and J lost 7, with 14 bases in between. Germline V gene lookup returns CDR1 MDHEN and CDR2 SYDVKM. CDR3 coding DNA: TGTGCCAGCAGTTCTACAGGGTTAAAGGAGCAGTACTTC. Residues: CASSSTGLKEQYF.

The chain is built from TRBV5-4 and TRBJ2-1; 11 positions agree with TRBD2. Germline-derived CDR1 and CDR2 are SGHNT and YYREEE (reference sequence). V trimming: 4 bases; J trimming: 7 bases; junction bases outside the gene matches: 7. This CDR3 has 15 residues. The CDR3 DNA follows: TGTGCCAGCAGCCGGACTAGCGGGTTGGGAAATGAGCAGTTCTTC. Translated, it gives CASSRTSGLGNEQFF.